This TCR beta chain was identified during a study of Ad26.COV2.S vaccination and SARS-CoV-2 variants. Study conclusions and caveats: Total T cell responses may have been underestimated by the TCR breadth and depth analyses.

The V gene end was trimmed by 5 bases and the J gene end by 0 bases; junction bases not matched to a gene: 7. Germline loops: CDR1 SGHTA, CDR2 FQGNSA. CDR3 length: 17 residues. With respect to this clone: Its antigen is undetermined.

Treatment reported: roughly 18 received Ad26.COV2.S at low or high dose, single or two shots; 5 received placebo; per-sample allocation not given. Sampling occurred on day 63 after the first vaccine or placebo injection. A Boston donor was an adult aged 18-55 years. Assay: immunoSEQ multiplex PCR; the TCRdb copy retains only in-frame clones and omits some. The sample has about 480,000 clones; around nine tenths are singletons. The chain has TRBV7-2 and TRBJ2-7, with 13 bases matching TRBD2. The material sequenced was peripheral blood, taken in a trial of Ad26.COV2.S vaccine versus placebo. This sequence originates from a person between 18 and 65 years old who received the Ad26.COV2.S COVID-19 vaccine or a placebo. The CDR3 sequence: CASSQGLAGPISYEQYF. CDR3 DNA: TGTGCCAGCAGCCAGGGACTAGCGGGACCAATCTCCTACGAGCAGTACTTC.